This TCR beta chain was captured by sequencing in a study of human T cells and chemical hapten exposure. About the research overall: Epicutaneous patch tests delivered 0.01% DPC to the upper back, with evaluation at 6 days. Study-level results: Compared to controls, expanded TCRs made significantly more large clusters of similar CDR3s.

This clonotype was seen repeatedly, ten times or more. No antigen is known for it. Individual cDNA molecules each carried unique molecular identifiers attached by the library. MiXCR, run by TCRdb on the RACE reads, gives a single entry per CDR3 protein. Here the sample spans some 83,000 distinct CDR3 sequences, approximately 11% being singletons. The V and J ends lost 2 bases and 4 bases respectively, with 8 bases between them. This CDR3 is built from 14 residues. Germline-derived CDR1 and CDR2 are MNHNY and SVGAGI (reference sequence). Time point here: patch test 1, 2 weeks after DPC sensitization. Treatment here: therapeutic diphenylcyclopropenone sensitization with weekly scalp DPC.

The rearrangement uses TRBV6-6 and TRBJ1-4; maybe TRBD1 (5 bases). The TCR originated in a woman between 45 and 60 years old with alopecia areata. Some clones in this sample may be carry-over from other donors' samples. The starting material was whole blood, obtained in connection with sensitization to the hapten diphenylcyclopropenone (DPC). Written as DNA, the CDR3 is TGTGCCAGCAGTTACGGGCAGGGTAATGAAAAACTGTTTTTT. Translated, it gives CASSYGQGNEKLFF.